This T cell receptor beta chain was profiled in a study of cytomegalovirus exposure and HLA in healthy donors. Study observations and caveats: The listing of 150 to 200 TCR beta chains classed them as cytomegalovirus-associated.

The PCR made use of 60 Vbeta and 13 Jbeta primers. Authors' analysis steps: It was a later analysis that counted roughly 79 million unique TCR beta chains, of which roughly 11 million were shared. Profiled with immunoSEQ multiplex PCR; TCRdb holds only in-frame clones, not every one. That table is the source of V, J and clone size, and D and trimming were worked out from the DNA. The table lists around 180,000 clones, roughly 70% of them singletons, with less than 1.6% in the top ten. This CDR3 has 15 residues. V lost 0 bases and J 1 base, leaving 10 bases between the germline ends. Germline lookup yields CDR1 SGHRS and CDR2 YFSETQ. On this clone itself: Antigen specificity is unknown.

The sequencing sample was made of PBMCs. The chain employs TRBV5-1 and TRBJ2-5, with D tentatively TRBD1 (5 bases). The clonotype originates from a girl between 10 and 17 years old in good health and CMV-seronegative. The CDR3 sequence: CASSLGTGIQETQYF. CDR3 DNA: TGCGCCAGCAGCTTGGGTACAGGTATCCAAGAGACCCAGTACTTC.